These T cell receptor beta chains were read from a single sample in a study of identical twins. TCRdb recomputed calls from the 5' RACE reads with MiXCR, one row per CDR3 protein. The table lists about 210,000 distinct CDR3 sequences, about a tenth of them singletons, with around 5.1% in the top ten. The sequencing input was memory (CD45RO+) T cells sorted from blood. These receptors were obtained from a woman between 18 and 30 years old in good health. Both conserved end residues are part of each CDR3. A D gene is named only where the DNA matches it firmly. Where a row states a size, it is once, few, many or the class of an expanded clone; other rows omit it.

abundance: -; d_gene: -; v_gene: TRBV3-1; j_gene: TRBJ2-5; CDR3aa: CASSQAGSSETQYF; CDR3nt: TGTGCCAGCAGCCAGGCGGGAAGTTCAGAGACCCAGTACTTC
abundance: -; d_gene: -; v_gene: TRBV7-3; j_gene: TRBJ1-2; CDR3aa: CASSQGQFYGYTF; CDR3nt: TGTGCCAGCAGCCAAGGCCAGTTCTATGGCTACACCTTC
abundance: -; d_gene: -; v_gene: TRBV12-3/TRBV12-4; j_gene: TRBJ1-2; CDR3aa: CASSLDPTYYGYTF; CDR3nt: TGTGCCAGCAGTTTGGACCCGACATACTATGGCTACACCTTC
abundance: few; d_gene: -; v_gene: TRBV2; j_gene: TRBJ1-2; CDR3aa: CASSEKTDYGYTF; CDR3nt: TGTGCCAGCAGTGAAAAGACAGATTATGGCTACACCTTC
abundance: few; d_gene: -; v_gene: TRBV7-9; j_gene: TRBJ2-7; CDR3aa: CASRYSGEQYF; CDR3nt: TGTGCCAGCAGATATTCAGGGGAGCAGTACTTC
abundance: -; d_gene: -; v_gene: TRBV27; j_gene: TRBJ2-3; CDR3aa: CASSPRRLITDTQYF; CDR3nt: TGTGCCAGCAGTCCCCGTAGACTTATCACAGATACGCAGTATTTT
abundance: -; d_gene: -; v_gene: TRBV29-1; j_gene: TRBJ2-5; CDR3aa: CSVGQTRGETQYF; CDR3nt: TGCAGCGTTGGACAGACTCGCGGGGAGACCCAGTACTTC
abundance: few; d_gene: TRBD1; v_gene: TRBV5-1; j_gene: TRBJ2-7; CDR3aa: CASSLAGQGFIYEQYF; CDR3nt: TGCGCCAGCAGCTTGGCGGGACAGGGATTTATATACGAGCAGTACTTC
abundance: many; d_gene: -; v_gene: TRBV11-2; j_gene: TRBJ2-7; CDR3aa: CASSLVDTKQYF; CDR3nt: TGTGCCAGCAGCTTAGTGGACACCAAGCAGTACTTC
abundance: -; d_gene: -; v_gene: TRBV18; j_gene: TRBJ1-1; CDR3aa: CASSPRVGAFF; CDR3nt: TGTGCCAGCTCACCTAGGGTCGGAGCTTTCTTT
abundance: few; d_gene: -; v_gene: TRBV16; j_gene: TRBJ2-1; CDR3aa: CASSQSRGVAGEQFF; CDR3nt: TGTGCCAGCAGCCAATCTAGGGGCGTTGCGGGTGAGCAGTTCTTC
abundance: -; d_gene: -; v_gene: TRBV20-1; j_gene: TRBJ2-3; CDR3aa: CSASRTPRTDTQYF; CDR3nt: TGCAGTGCTTCCCGGACTCCTCGCACAGATACGCAGTATTTT
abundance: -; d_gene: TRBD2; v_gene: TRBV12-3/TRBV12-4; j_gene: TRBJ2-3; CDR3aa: CASSLWIRTSGVTQYF; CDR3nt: TGTGCCAGCAGTTTGTGGATTCGGACTAGCGGAGTGACGCAGTATTTT
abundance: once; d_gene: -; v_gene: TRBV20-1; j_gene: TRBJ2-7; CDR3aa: CSARDNSYEQYF; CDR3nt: TGCAGTGCTAGGGACAACTCCTACGAGCAGTACTTC
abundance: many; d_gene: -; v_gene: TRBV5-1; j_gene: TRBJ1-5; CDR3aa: CASSKEPGQPQHF; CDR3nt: TGCGCCAGCAGCAAGGAGCCAGGACAGCCCCAGCATTTT
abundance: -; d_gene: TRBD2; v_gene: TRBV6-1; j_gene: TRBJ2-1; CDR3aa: CASKEGGSSYNEQFF; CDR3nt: TGTGCCAGCAAGGAGGGCGGGAGCTCCTACAATGAGCAGTTCTTC
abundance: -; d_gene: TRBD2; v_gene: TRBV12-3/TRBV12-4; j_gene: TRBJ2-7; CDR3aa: CASSFGTSVQYF; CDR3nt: TGTGCCAGCAGTTTTGGGACTAGCGTGCAGTACTTC
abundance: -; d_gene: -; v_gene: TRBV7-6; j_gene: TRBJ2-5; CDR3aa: CASAGHHQETQYF; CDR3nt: TGTGCCAGCGCAGGACACCACCAAGAGACCCAGTACTTC
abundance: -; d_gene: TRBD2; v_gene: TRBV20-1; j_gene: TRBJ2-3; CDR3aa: CSAIPAGATDTQYF; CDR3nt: TGCAGTGCTATACCCGCGGGAGCCACAGATACGCAGTATTTT
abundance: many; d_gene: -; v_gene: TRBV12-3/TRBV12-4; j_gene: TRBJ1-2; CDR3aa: CASSLEYSYGYTF; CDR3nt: TGTGCCAGCAGTTTGGAATATTCCTATGGCTACACCTTC
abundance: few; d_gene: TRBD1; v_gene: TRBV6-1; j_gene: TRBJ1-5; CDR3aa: CASSKQGAGGQPQHF; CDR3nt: TGTGCCAGCAGTAAACAGGGGGCGGGTGGTCAGCCCCAGCATTTT
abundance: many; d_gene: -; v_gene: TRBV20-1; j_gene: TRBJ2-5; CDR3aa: CSLGPGASETQYF; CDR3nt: TGCAGTCTTGGGCCGGGGGCCTCAGAGACCCAGTACTTC
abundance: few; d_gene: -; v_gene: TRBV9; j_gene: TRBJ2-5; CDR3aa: CASSARQGGETQYF; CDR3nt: TGTGCCAGCAGCGCTCGACAGGGAGGAGAGACCCAGTACTTC
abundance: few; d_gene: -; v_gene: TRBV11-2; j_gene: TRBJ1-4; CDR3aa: CASSPPGVREKLFF; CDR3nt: TGTGCCAGCAGCCCCCCGGGGGTGAGGGAAAAACTGTTTTTT
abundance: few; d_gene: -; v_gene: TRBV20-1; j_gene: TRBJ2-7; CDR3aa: CSAREPAQWSEQYF; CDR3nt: TGCAGTGCTAGAGAGCCGGCCCAATGGAGCGAGCAGTACTTC
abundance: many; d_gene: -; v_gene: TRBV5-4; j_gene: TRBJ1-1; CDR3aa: CASSLERMNTEAFF; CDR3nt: TGTGCCAGCAGCTTGGAACGGATGAACACTGAAGCTTTCTTT
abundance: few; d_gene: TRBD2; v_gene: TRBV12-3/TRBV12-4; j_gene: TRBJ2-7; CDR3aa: CASGRGADAVF; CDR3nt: TGTGCCAGCGGGCGGGGGGCAGACGCCGTCTTC
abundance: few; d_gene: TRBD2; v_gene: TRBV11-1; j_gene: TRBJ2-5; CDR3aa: CASSSNSPGLADIYEETQYF; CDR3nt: TGTGCCAGCAGCTCGAATTCACCGGGACTAGCCGATATTTATGAAGAGACCCAGTACTTC
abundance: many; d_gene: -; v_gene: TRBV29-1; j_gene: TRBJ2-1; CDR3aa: CSVGGQKINNEQFF; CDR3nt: TGCAGCGTTGGGGGTCAGAAGATAAACAATGAGCAGTTCTTC
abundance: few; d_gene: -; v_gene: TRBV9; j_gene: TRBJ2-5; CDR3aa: CASSLRMDSETQYF; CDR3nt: TGTGCCAGCAGCCTGCGAATGGACTCAGAGACCCAGTACTTC
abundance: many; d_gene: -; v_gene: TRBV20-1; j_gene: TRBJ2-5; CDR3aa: CSARDLVGGQETQYF; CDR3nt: TGCAGTGCTAGGGATCTGGTAGGGGGCCAAGAGACCCAGTACTTC
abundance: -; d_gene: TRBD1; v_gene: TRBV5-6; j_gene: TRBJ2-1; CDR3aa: CASSPRQGTHEQFF; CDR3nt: TGTGCCAGCAGTCCACGACAGGGGACTCATGAGCAGTTCTTC
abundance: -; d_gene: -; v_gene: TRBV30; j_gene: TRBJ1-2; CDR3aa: CAWRVREPYGYTF; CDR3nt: TGTGCCTGGAGGGTTCGTGAGCCGTATGGCTACACCTTC
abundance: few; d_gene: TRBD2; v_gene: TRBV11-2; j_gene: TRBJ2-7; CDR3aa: CASSLEGGRASYEQYF; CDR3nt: TGTGCCAGCAGCTTAGAGGGCGGGAGGGCCTCCTACGAGCAGTACTTC
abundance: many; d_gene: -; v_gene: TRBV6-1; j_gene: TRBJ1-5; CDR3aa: CAGSPRQSGEIQPQHF; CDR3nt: TGTGCCGGCTCTCCCAGGCAGTCGGGTGAGATTCAGCCCCAGCATTTT
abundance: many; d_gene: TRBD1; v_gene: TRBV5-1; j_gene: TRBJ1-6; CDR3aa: CASSFSGTGNSPLHF; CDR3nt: TGCGCCAGCAGCTTTTCCGGGACAGGGAATTCACCCCTCCACTTT
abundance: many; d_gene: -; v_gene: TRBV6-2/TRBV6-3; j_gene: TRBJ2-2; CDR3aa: CASSYRFGAATGELFF; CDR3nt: TGTGCCAGCAGTTACCGGTTTGGGGCAGCCACCGGGGAGCTGTTTTTT
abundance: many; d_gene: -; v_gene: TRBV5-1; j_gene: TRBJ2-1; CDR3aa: CASSPDVADPFLSIYNEQFF; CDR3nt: TGCGCCAGCAGCCCGGACGTAGCCGACCCTTTTCTCTCGATCTACAATGAGCAGTTCTTC
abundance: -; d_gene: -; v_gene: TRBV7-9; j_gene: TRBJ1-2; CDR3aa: CASRGDSLRLGYTF; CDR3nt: TGTGCCAGCAGGGGGGACTCTCTAAGGCTGGGCTACACCTTC